This TCR beta chain was sequenced for a study of shared clonotypes between healthy human individuals. The CDR3 length is 16 residues. CDR1 and CDR2 from the germline V gene are SEHNR and FQNEAQ (reference sequence). V lost 1 base and J lost 3; bases outside the gene matches: 5. Data came from immunoSEQ multiplex PCR; TCRdb stores just in-frame clones and leaves some out. The repertoire holds around 1.9 million clones, with around 93% as singletons. Naive CD8 populations comprised CD45RO-negative cells positively selected for CCR7, excluding terminally differentiated effector memory CD45RA+ cells. This chain joins TRBV7-9 and TRBJ1-4; 7 bases match TRBD1. Sequencing used naive CD8+ T cells from PBMCs. The clonotype comes from a man between 18 and 29 years old in good health. Some clones in this sample may be carry-over from other donors' samples. The CDR3 reads CASSLEDRDPNEKLFF. CDR3 nucleotides: TGTGCCAGCAGCTTAGAAGACAGGGATCCTAATGAAAAACTGTTTTTT.